This T cell receptor beta chain was sequenced for a study of blood T cell repertoires in COVID-19. This clone was observed once. The CDR3 has 16 residues. V dropped 4 bases and J dropped 6; count of bases not matched to a gene: 15. Germline-derived CDR1 and CDR2 are SGDLS and YYNGEE. Measured with immunoSEQ multiplex PCR; TCRdb has only the in-frame clones, and not every one. The repertoire holds 250,000 to 300,000 clones, with roughly four fifths as singletons. For recovered donors of Cohort 3, there were two negative PCRs, clearance, or symptom resolution. This chain uses TRBV9 with TRBJ2-7; 8 positions match TRBD2. This receptor was taken from a man aged 50 to 60 who had recovered from COVID-19. Input material: PBMCs or T cells enriched from blood (not recorded which). CDR3 sequence reads: CASSLSAGGQSGEQYF. CDR3 coding DNA: TGTGCCAGCAGCCTGTCGGCGGGGGGCCAGTCGGGCGAGCAGTACTTC.